This passage covers 5 T cell receptor beta chains from one sample sequenced in a study of Ad26.COV2.S vaccination and SARS-CoV-2 variants. Profiled with immunoSEQ multiplex PCR; TCRdb holds only in-frame clones, not every one. The table records 400,000 to 450,000 clones, about 90% of them present only once. Treatment reported: some 19 received Ad26.COV2.S at low or high dose, single or two shots; about 5 received placebo; per-sample allocation not given. Sample collection was performed on day 63 after the first vaccine or placebo injection. The sequencing used peripheral blood, collected in a trial of Ad26.COV2.S vaccine versus placebo. These receptors were obtained from a person between 18 and 59 years old who received the Ad26.COV2.S COVID-19 vaccine or a placebo.

The rearrangement links TRBV18 to TRBJ2-5; 9 positions match TRBD1. Losses at the gene ends were 2 bases for V and 0 bases for J; bases not matched to a gene: 4. This CDR3 contains 16 residues. Germline V gene lookup returns CDR1 KGHSH and CDR2 LQKENI. CDR3 sequence (DNA): TGTGCCAGCTCACCAACGACAGGGGGGTACCAAGAGACCCAGTACTTC. Translation: CASSPTTGGYQETQYF.

This clone was observed a single time. CDR3 bases: TGTGCCAGCAGCTTGGGGGCTAGCAGACAAGAGACCCAGTACTTC. This encodes CASSLGASRQETQYF. This rearrangement joins TRBV5-5 to TRBJ2-5; D might be TRBD2 (5 bases). V was pared by 0 bases and J by 2 bases, with 11 bases between. In germline, CDR1 is SGHKS, CDR2 YYEKEE (reference sequence). The CDR3 covers 15 residues.

The chain carries TRBV6-6 and TRBJ2-5; D is perhaps TRBD1 or TRBD2 (5 bases each). The V end lost 2 bases, the J end lost 5 bases, and 9 bases lay between the germline ends. CDR1 is MNHNY, CDR2 SVGAGI, per germline (reference sequence). CDR3 length: 13 residues. The CDR3 loop reads CASSYGGHETQYF. The CDR3 DNA is TGTGCCAGCAGTTACGGGGGTCACGAGACCCAGTACTTC.

This chain uses TRBV2 with TRBJ1-5, with TRBD1 matching 8 bases. CDR1 is SNHLY, CDR2 FYNNEI, per germline. The CDR3 contains 15 residues. Unmatched junction bases numbered 6, after V lost 3 bases and J lost 5 bases. The DNA for the CDR3 is TGTGCCAGCAGTGACGTCAGGGGGCTTTATCAGCCCCAGCATTTT. Translating it yields CASSDVRGLYQPQHF.

The chain combines TRBV7-2 with TRBJ2-3, with 7 positions matching TRBD1. Trimming took 1 base from V and 2 from J; bases not matched to a gene: 3. The CDR3 totals 15 residues. Germline CDR1 reads SGHTA; CDR2 reads FQGNSA. The CDR3 region has the DNA TGTGCCAGCAGCTTAGAAGGACAGGTCACAGATACGCAGTATTTT. This translates into CASSLEGQVTDTQYF.